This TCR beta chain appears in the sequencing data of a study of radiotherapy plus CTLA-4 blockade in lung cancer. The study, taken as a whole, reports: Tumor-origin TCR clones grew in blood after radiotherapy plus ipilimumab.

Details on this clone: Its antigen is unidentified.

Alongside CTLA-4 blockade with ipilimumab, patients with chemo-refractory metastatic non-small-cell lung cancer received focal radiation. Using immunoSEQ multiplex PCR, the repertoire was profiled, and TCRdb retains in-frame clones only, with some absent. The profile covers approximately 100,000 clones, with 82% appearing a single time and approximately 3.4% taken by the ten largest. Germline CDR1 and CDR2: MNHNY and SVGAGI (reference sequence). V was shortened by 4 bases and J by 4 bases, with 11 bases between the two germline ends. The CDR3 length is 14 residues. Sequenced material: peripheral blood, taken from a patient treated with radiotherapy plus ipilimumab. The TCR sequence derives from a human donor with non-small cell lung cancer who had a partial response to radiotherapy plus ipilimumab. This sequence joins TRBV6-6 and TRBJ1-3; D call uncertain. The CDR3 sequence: CASSSTAAGNTIYF. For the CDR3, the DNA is TGTGCCAGCAGTTCGACGGCGGCGGGAAACACCATATATTTT.